The TCR beta chain under discussion was sequenced for a study of cytomegalovirus exposure and HLA in healthy donors. Study as a whole: A prior analysis found 90 million to 120 million unique TCR beta sequences from 170 million or so T cells. Study-wide findings and caveats: When analyzed later, a missense DCLRE1C variant was found to be linked to TCR beta V- and J-gene trimming. A later analysis associated around 17,000 TCR beta sequences with HLA alleles at a 0.05 false discovery rate.

Those who donated were healthy bone marrow donors. The CDR3 totals 11 residues. Germline CDR1 and CDR2: DFQATT and SNEGSKA (reference sequence). Turning to this clone: Antigen unknown.

PCR employed 60 Vbeta and 13 Jbeta primers. Using immunoSEQ multiplex PCR, the repertoire was profiled, and TCRdb retains in-frame clones only, with some absent. The sample records around 100,000 clones, approximately 80% being singletons. The gene calls are TRBV20-1 and TRBJ2-3; D might be TRBD2 (6 bases). This TCR came from a female donor in good health and CMV-seropositive. Specimen: PBMCs. CDR3 sequence: CSGGEGDTQYF. The CDR3 DNA sequence: TGCAGCGGGGGAGAGGGGGATACGCAGTATTTT.